This T cell receptor beta chain was retrieved from a study of OX40 agonist ivuxolimab in advanced cancers. In the study overall: Patients were dosed intravenously with ivuxolimab at 0.01 to 10 mg/kg every 2 weeks. A diagnosis of hepatocellular carcinoma, melanoma, renal cell or head and neck cancer was present in dose-escalation patients. Study-wide points: Normalized T-cell clonal expansion was also low in some nonresponders. At 0.1 to 3.0 mg/kg and by week 6, CD4+ and CD8+ T cells in the blood had expanded clonally.

Sequenced by immunoSEQ multiplex PCR; TCRdb stores in-frame clones only, minus some. The table shows around 32,000 clones, with roughly 90% occurring only once. Points on this clone: Its antigen is undetermined.

CDR1 is SGHAT, CDR2 FQNNGV, per germline. This CDR3 has 17 amino acids. V shed 4 bases, J shed 5 bases, and the junction held 7 bases outside the gene matches. The sample in question was CD4+ or CD8+ T cells sorted from blood, obtained in a trial of the OX40 agonist ivuxolimab. The chain links TRBV11-2 to TRBJ2-2; 13 positions match TRBD2. The TCR comes from an adult with an advanced solid tumor such as melanoma, head and neck, liver or kidney cancer. DNA for the CDR3: TGTGCCAGCAGCTCCCCGGGACTAGCGGGATTTACCGGGGAGCTGTTTTTT. It encodes CASSSPGLAGFTGELFF.